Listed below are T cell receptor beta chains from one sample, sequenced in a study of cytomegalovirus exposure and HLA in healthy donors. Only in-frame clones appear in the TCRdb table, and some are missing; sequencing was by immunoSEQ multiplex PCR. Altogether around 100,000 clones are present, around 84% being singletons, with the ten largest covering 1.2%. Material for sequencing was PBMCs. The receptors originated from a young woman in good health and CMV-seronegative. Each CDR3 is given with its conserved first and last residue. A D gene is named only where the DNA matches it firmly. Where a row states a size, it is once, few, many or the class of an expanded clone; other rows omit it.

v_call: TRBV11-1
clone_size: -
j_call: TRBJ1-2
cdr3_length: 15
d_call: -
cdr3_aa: CASSSPDRRGSGYTF
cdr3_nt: TGTGCCAGCAGCTCACCGGACAGAAGGGGTTCCGGCTACACCTTC

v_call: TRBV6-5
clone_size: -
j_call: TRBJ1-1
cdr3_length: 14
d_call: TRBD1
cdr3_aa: CASSYSPGQFEAFF
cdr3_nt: TGTGCCAGCAGTTACTCGCCGGGACAGTTTGAAGCTTTCTTT

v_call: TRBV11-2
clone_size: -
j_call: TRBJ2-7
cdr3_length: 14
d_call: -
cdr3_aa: CASSLDDRGYEQYF
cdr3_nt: TGTGCCAGCAGCTTAGACGACAGAGGCTACGAGCAGTACTTC

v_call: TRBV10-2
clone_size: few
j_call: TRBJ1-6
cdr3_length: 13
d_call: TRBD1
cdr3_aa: CASGNRGLSPLHF
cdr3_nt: TGCGCCAGCGGAAACAGGGGGCTCTCACCCCTCCACTTT

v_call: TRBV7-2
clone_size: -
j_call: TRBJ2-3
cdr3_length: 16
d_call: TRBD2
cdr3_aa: CASTRLAGGLADTQYF
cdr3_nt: TGTGCCAGCACTAGACTAGCGGGAGGGCTGGCAGATACGCAGTATTTT

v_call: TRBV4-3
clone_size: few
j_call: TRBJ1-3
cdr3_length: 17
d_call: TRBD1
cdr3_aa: CASSQTRDRLAGNTIYF
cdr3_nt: TGCGCCAGCAGCCAAACCCGGGACAGGCTTGCTGGAAACACCATATATTTT

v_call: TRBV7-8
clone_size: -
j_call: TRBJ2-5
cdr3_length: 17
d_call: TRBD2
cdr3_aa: CASSSWGLAGGQETQYF
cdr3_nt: TGTGCCAGCAGCTCCTGGGGATTAGCGGGGGGCCAAGAGACCCAGTACTTC

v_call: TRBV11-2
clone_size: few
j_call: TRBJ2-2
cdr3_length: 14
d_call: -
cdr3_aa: CASSFPESSGELFF
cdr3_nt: TGTGCCAGCAGCTTCCCGGAGTCCTCCGGGGAGCTGTTTTTT

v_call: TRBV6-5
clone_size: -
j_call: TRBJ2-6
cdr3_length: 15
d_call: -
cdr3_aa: CASSREITGANVLTF
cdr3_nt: TGTGCCAGCAGCAGGGAAATAACTGGGGCCAACGTCCTGACTTTC

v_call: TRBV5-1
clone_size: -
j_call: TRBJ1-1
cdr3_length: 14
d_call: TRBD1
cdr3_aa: CASSWGQGDTEAFF
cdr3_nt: TGCGCCAGCAGCTGGGGACAGGGCGACACTGAAGCTTTCTTT

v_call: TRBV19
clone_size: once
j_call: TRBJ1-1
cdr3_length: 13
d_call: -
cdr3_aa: CASTSGGNTEAFF
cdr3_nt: -

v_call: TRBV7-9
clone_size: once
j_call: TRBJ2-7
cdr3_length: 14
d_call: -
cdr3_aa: CASSLDREGYEQYF
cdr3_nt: TGTGCCAGCAGCCTAGACAGGGAGGGCTACGAGCAGTACTTC

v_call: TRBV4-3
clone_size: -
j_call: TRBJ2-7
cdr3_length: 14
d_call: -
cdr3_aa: CASSQGLEGSEQYF
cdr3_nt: TGCGCCAGCAGCCAAGGACTAGAAGGGTCCGAGCAGTACTTC

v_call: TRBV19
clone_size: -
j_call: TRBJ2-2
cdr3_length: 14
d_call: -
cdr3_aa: CASSWPANTGELFF
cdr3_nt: TGTGCCAGTAGTTGGCCCGCGAACACCGGGGAGCTGTTTTTT

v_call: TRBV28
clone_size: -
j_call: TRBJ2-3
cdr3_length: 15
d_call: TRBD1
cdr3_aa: CASSPGTGSTDTQYF
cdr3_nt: TGTGCCAGCAGTCCAGGGACAGGGTCCACAGATACGCAGTATTTT

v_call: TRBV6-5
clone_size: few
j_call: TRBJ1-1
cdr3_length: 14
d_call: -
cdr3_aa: CASSRQPSNTEAFF
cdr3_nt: TGTGCCAGCAGTAGACAGCCGTCGAACACTGAAGCTTTCTTT

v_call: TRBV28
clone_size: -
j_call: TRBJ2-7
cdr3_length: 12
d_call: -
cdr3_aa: CASSSPTYEQYF
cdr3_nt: TGTGCCAGCAGTTCCCCAACCTACGAGCAGTACTTC

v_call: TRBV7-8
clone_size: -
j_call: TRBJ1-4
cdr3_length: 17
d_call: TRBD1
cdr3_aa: CASSLVHPGQTNEKLFF
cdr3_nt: TGTGCCAGCAGCTTAGTACACCCGGGACAGACTAATGAAAAACTGTTTTTT

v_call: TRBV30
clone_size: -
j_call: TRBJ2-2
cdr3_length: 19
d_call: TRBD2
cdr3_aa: CAWSVSPRVAGGSTGELFF
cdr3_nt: TGTGCCTGGAGTGTATCCCCCCGGGTAGCGGGGGGTTCAACCGGGGAGCTGTTTTTT

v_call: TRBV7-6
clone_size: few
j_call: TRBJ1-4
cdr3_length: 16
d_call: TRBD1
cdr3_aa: CASSFTGTGGREKLFF
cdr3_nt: TGTGCCAGCAGCTTCACGGGAACAGGGGGCAGGGAAAAACTGTTTTTT

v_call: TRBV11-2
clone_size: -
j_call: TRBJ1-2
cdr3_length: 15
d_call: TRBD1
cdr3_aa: CASRGLKGAGYGYTF
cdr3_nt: TGTGCCAGCCGCGGACTAAAGGGGGCTGGCTATGGCTACACCTTC

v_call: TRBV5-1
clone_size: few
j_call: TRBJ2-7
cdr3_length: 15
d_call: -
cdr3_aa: CASSLDRDLRYEQYF
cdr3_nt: TGCGCCAGCAGCTTGGACAGGGATCTCCGGTACGAGCAGTACTTC

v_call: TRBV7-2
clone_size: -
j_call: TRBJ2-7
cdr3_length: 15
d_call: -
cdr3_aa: CASRYRESSSYEQYF
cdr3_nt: TGTGCCAGCAGGTACAGGGAGTCGAGCTCCTACGAGCAGTACTTC

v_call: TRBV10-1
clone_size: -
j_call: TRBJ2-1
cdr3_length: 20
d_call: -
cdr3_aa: CANSTGGDTSGRRSYNEQFF
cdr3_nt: TGCGCCAACTCGACAGGGGGCGACACTAGCGGGAGAAGGTCCTACAATGAGCAGTTCTTC

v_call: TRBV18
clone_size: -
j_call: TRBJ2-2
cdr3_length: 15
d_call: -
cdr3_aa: CASSPRASNTGELFF
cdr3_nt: TGTGCCAGCTCACCCCGAGCGTCGAACACCGGGGAGCTATTTTTT

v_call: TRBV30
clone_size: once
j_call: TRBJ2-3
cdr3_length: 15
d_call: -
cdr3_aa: CAWSVGTGSTDTQYF
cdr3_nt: TGTGCCTGGAGTGTTGGAACAGGAAGCACAGATACGCAGTATTTT

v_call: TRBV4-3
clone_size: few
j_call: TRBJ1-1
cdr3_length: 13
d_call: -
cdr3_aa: CASSRGGNTEAFF
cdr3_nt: TGCGCCAGCTCCCGCGGGGGGAACACTGAAGCTTTCTTT

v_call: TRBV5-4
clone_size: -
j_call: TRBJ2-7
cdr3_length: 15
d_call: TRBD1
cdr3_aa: CATTRTQGANYEQYF
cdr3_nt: TGTGCCACCACCCGGACCCAGGGGGCGAACTACGAGCAGTACTTC

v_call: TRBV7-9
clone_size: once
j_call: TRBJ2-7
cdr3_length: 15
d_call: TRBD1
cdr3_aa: CASSLGGTGVYEQYF
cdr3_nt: TGTGCCAGCAGCTTAGGAGGGACAGGGGTATACGAGCAGTACTTC

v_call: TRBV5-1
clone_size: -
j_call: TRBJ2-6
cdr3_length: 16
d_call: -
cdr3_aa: CASSLASASGANVLTF
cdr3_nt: TGCGCCAGCAGCTTGGCCAGCGCCTCTGGGGCCAACGTCCTGACTTTC

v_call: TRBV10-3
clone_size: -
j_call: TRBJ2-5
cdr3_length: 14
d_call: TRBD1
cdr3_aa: CAISEGTAQETQYF
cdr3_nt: TGTGCCATCAGTGAGGGGACAGCCCAGGAGACCCAGTACTTC

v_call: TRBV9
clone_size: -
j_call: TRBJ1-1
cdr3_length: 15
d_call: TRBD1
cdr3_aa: CASRNLGQGATEAFF
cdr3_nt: TGTGCCAGCAGAAACCTGGGACAGGGTGCCACTGAAGCTTTCTTT

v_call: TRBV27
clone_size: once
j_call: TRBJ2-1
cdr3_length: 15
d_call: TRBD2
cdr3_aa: CASRLGGSSYNEQFF
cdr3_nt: TGTGCCAGCAGATTGGGCGGGAGCTCCTACAATGAGCAGTTCTTC

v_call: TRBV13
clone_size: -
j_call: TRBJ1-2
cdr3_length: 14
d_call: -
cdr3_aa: CASSQLAVRVGYTF
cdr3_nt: TGTGCCAGCAGCCAACTAGCGGTCAGAGTCGGCTACACCTTC

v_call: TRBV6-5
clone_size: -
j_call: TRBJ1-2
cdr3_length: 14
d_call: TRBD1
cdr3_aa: CASSEQVRGTGYTF
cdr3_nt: TGTGCCAGCAGTGAACAGGTCAGGGGGACTGGCTACACCTTC

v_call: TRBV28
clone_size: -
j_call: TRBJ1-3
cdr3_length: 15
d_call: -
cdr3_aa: CASSLGTGSGNTIYF
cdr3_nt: TGTGCCAGCAGCCTCGGGACTGGTTCTGGAAACACCATATATTTT

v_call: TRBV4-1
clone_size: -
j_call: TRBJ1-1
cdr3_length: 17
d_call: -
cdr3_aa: CASSPRDGRPRDTEAFF
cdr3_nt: TGCGCCAGCAGCCCCAGAGATGGGCGCCCCAGGGACACTGAAGCTTTCTTT

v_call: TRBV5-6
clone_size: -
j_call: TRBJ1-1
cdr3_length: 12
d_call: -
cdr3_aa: CASSRGNTEAFF
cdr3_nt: TGTGCCAGCAGCAGGGGAAACACTGAAGCTTTCTTT

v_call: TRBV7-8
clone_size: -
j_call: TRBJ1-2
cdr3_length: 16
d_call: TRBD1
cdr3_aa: CASSPRQGPPNYGYTF
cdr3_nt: TGTGCCAGCAGCCCTCGACAGGGGCCTCCTAACTATGGCTACACCTTC

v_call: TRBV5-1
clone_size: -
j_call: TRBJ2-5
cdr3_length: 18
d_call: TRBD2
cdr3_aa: CASSVGLAGEGFQETQYF
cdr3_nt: TGCGCCAGCAGCGTGGGACTAGCGGGGGAAGGGTTCCAAGAGACCCAGTACTTC

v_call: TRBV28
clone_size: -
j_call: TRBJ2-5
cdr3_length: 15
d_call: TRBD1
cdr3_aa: CASSSDRGRGETQYF
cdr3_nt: TGTGCCAGCAGTTCGGACAGGGGGCGCGGGGAGACCCAGTACTTC

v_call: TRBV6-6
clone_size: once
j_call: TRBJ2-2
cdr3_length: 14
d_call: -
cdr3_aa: CASSPGEGVGELFF
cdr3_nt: TGTGCCAGCAGCCCGGGCGAGGGGGTCGGGGAGCTGTTTTTT

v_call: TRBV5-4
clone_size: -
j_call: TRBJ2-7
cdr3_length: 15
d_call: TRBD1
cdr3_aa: CASSYEDRAPYEQYF
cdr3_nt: TGTGCCAGCAGCTATGAAGACAGGGCCCCCTACGAGCAGTACTTC